This TCR beta chain was obtained from a study of T cells expressing NK-cell markers (dated by TCRdb to between 2020 and 2021). Notes on the research overall: Three sorted T-cell subsets (CD3+CD56+NKG2C+, CD3+CD56+NKG2C- and CD3+CD56-NKG2C+) from under ten donors had their TCR beta-chain repertoires profiled. The libraries were sequenced on Illumina HiSeq 2000/2500, MiSeq or NextSeq, producing 2 x 150 bp reads. All eight donors whose samples were sequenced were randomly selected healthy volunteers, three of them men and five women. Among the eight sequenced donors, seven were HCMV-seropositive and one was HCMV-seronegative. Summary of the overall study and its limitations: For over five donors, the dominant CD3+CD56+NKG2C+ clonotypes were among the top 10 CD8+ clonotypes and accounted for about 1.0-7.5% of CD8+ T cells. Whether the expanded NKG2C-expressing T cell clones were specific for HCMV antigens was left unclear. Those dominant clonotypes were again the most abundant among CD3+CD56-NKG2C+ cells in a handful of donors, at about 25-65%.

The CDR3 sequence holds 16 residues, the cysteine and phenylalanine included. The entry carries no DNA sequence. CDR1 and CDR2 (KGHDR, SFDVKD) derive from the germline V gene. With respect to this clonotype: This receptor's antigen is unknown.

TCRdb records Illumina HiSeq 2000 as the sequencer. The TCR beta cDNA libraries were made using 5'RACE template switching, a step that added both a universal primer site and unique molecular identifiers. cDNA synthesis was primed from the TCR beta constant segment, followed by two successive PCR amplification steps. For the original study's pipeline: MIGEC handled demultiplexing of the reads and grouping by UMI, while MiTCR was used to assemble and quantify clonotypes. To remove erroneous sequences, TCR cDNA sequences were retained only when supported by two or more reads. The tcR package was used for downstream repertoire analysis, and clonotypes were matched between fractions using CDR3 nucleotide sequence together with V segment. VDJmatch was used to annotate antigen specificity against VDJdb, with one amino acid substitution in CDR3 allowed. One entry per CDR3 protein sequence results from the TCRdb reprocessing of the reads, with DNA left out. Clone size and V and J calls follow TCRdb, not the original study. The sample table on file contains 550,000 to 600,000 distinct CDR3 sequences. Less than 4.5% of the sample lies in the top ten.

To determine HCMV serostatus, a commercial ELISA kit was used to detect HCMV-specific IgG in serum. Ficoll density gradient centrifugation was used to isolate peripheral blood mononuclear cells from blood. The sample taken for sequencing was blood T cells: a sorted CD56 or NKG2C T cell subset, CD4+ or CD8+ T cells, or bulk PBMC T cells (not recorded which). The V and J segments used are TRBV24-1 and TRBJ2-1; TCRdb's D call of TRBD2 is untestable without DNA. The sequence was collected from a man younger than 35 in good health. Donor details come from another sample of the same person, matched by shared clones. The CDR3 here reads CATSDTSGTSYNEQFF.